This TCR beta chain was documented in a study of blood T cell repertoires in COVID-19. The wider study: Acute and convalescent COVID-19 specimens originated in the United States, Italy and Spain. The cDNA or gDNA used as material had been derived from T cells, B-cell-depleted T cells, or PBMCs.

Study processing details: From reference gene primer amplification, estimates of nucleated cell counts were derived. Only in-frame clones appear in the TCRdb table, and some are missing; sequencing was by immunoSEQ multiplex PCR. V, J and clone size were drawn from that table, and D and trimming were deduced from the DNA. The top ten clones hold roughly 4% of a sample with around 260,000 clones, 80% to 90% of them seen once. This CDR3 is 15 amino acids long. Deletions cut 3 bases from V and 4 bases from J, with 15 bases between. Germline V gives CDR1 MDHEN, CDR2 SYDVKM. This clonotype was obtained from a man aged 55 to 70 with acute or convalescent COVID-19. This sequence joins TRBV28 and TRBJ1-2, with D hard to call. The material sequenced was peripheral blood. DNA of the CDR3: TGTGCCAGCAGTTTGCTGGGCCAAGGTGGCTATGGCTACACCTTC. Translated, it gives CASSLLGQGGYGYTF.